A single sample is the source of the 17 T cell receptor beta chains below, sequenced in a study of CD8+ T cells in alopecia areata. The treatment denotes: oral pan-JAK inhibitor, 5-10 mg twice daily. Sequencing templates came from extracted RNA that was reverse transcribed into cDNA. Sequenced by immunoSEQ multiplex PCR; TCRdb stores in-frame clones only, minus some. The sample carries about 250,000 clones, 60% recorded once. The sequences come from CD4+ T cells sorted from blood, collected around week 54, from a patient treated with tofacitinib. Receptors were obtained from a human donor with alopecia areata.

V gene TRBV9 combines with J gene TRBJ1-1; D might be TRBD1 (5 bases). The CDR3 covers 13 residues. Per germline, CDR1 SGDLS and CDR2 YYNGEE. Between the trimmed V and J ends, which lost 4 bases and 1 base, there was a span of 8 bases. For the CDR3, the DNA is TGTGCCAGCAGCTTGACAGCGAACACTGAAGCTTTCTTT. This translates into CASSLTANTEAFF.

This chain joins TRBV29-1 and TRBJ2-7; 7 nucleotides line up with TRBD1. In germline, CDR1 is SQVTM, CDR2 ANQGSEA. Trimming removed 6 bases from V and 7 bases from J; junction bases left unmatched: 9. This CDR3 has 12 amino acids. CDR3 nucleotides: TGCAGCGTCGCCACAGGGACAGCTGAGCAGTACTTC. This encodes CSVATGTAEQYF.

This clone was recorded a few times. The chain couples TRBV6-5 to TRBJ1-3; 8 bases are shared with TRBD1. The CDR3 contains 16 residues. V gave up 4 bases and J gave up 2 bases; unmatched junction bases: 7. Germline values: CDR1 MNHEY, CDR2 SVGAGI. The CDR3 is CASSLYRGITGNTIYF. In nucleotides, the CDR3 is TGTGCCAGCAGTTTATACAGGGGGATAACTGGAAACACCATATATTTT.

V gene TRBV7-3 combines with J gene TRBJ1-1; D ambiguous. There are 13 residues in the CDR3. The germline V gene encodes CDR1 SGHTA and CDR2 FQGTGA. The V gene lost 4 bases and the J gene lost 0 bases, with 6 bases spanning the gap. The CDR3 here is CASSSGVNTEAFF. As DNA, the CDR3 is TGTGCCAGCAGCTCCGGCGTGAACACTGAAGCTTTCTTT.

V is TRBV5-1 and J is TRBJ2-6; 9 bases are a match to TRBD1. V trimming: 4 bases; J trimming: 1 base; junction bases outside the gene matches: 3. This CDR3 comprises 16 residues. Per germline, CDR1 SGHRS and CDR2 YFSETQ. This CDR3 reads CASSPGQGSGANVLTF. For the CDR3, the DNA is TGCGCCAGCAGCCCCGGACAGGGGTCTGGGGCCAACGTCCTGACTTTC.

This chain joins TRBV10-3 and TRBJ1-1, with D hard to call. The CDR3 consists of 13 residues. Trimming took 3 bases from V and 9 from J, leaving 14 bases between them. Germline V gene data show CDR1 as ENHRY and CDR2 as SYGVKD. In DNA form, the CDR3 reads TGTGCCATCAGTGAAGATGGCCGTACCAAAGCTTTCTTT. Its protein is CAISEDGRTKAFF.

V usage is TRBV27 and J usage is TRBJ1-2; D is unresolved. The V gene lost 4 bases and the J gene lost 4 bases, with 13 bases spanning the gap. The CDR3 is 14 residues long. Per germline, CDR1 MNHEY and CDR2 SMNVEV (reference sequence). Here the CDR3 DNA reads TGTGCCAGCAGTTCTACGAACCGTGGCTATGGCTACACCTTC. This gives the protein CASSSTNRGYGYTF.

This chain uses TRBV29-1 with TRBJ2-2; D gene ambiguous. CDR1 and CDR2 (germline): SQVTM, ANQGSEA. The V end was cut by 4 bases, the J end by 0 bases, with 9 bases between. The CDR3 runs to 14 residues. The CDR3 sequence: CSVGGNTNTGELFF. Here the CDR3 DNA reads TGCAGCGTTGGAGGTAACACGAACACCGGGGAGCTGTTTTTT.

The rearrangement links TRBV5-6 to TRBJ2-5; possible D gene TRBD1, 5 bases. CDR3 length: 12 amino acids. The V and J ends lost 4 bases and 4 bases respectively, with 8 bases between them. Germline V gene data show CDR1 as SGHDT and CDR2 as YYEEEE. The CDR3, as DNA: TGTGCCAGCAGCCGTAGGGGAGAGACCCAGTACTTC. The encoded protein is CASSRRGETQYF.

The rearrangement joins TRBV19 to TRBJ1-1; 7 nucleotides line up with TRBD1. Germline loops: CDR1 LNHDA, CDR2 SQIVND (reference sequence). The CDR3 runs 14 residues. Trimming took 3 bases from V and 5 from J; bases not matched to a gene: 6. CDR3 region: CASSIYRGSTEAFF. In DNA, the CDR3 is TGTGCCAGTAGTATTTACAGGGGAAGTACTGAAGCTTTCTTT.

This clone was seen a handful of times. This chain connects TRBV7-9 to TRBJ2-5; D gene uncertain. The J call may be mistaken, given a closer DNA end match to TRBJ2-7. Per germline, CDR1 SEHNR and CDR2 FQNEAQ (reference sequence). The CDR3 is 12 amino acids. CDR3 region: CASSLQTYEQYF. CDR3 coding DNA: TGTGCCAGCAGCTTACAAACCTACGAGCAGTACTTC.

The chain links TRBV7-2 to TRBJ1-6; D gene ambiguous. This CDR3 region has 11 residues. In germline, CDR1 is SGHTA, CDR2 FQGNSA. V lost 7 bases, J lost 11 bases, and 9 bases lay in between. CDR3 protein: CASMASPPLHF. The DNA of the CDR3 is TGTGCCAGCATGGCATCTCCACCCCTCCACTTT.

The V and J genes are TRBV27 and TRBJ1-6; no definite D call. The CDR3 consists of 15 residues. CDR1 is MNHEY, CDR2 SMNVEV, per germline (reference sequence). V gave up 2 bases and J gave up 10 bases, with 15 bases separating them. CDR3 region: CASSLVHSVSSPLHF. As DNA, the CDR3 is TGTGCCAGCAGTTTAGTGCACAGCGTTTCCTCACCCCTCCACTTT.

This clone was counted between two and nine times. The V gene is TRBV29-1, the J gene TRBJ2-5, with a possible D match to TRBD2 (6 bases). The V and J ends lost 1 base and 4 bases respectively, with 10 bases between them. Germline V gene sequence: CDR1 SQVTM, CDR2 ANQGSEA. The CDR3 covers 13 residues. CDR3 amino acids: CSVEGGERETQYF. The CDR3 DNA follows: TGCAGCGTTGAAGGGGGGGAGAGAGAGACCCAGTACTTC.

CDR3: CASSIPTGRYGYTF. The DNA for the CDR3 is TGTGCCAGCAGCATCCCTACAGGGAGATATGGCTACACCTTC. The chain has TRBV5-4 and TRBJ1-2, with D possibly matching TRBD1 (6 bases). V lost 4 bases, J lost 5 bases, and 15 bases lay in between. Germline CDR1 SGHNT, CDR2 YYREEE (reference sequence). The CDR3 length is 14 residues.

The table lists this clone with a count of one. The chain employs TRBV5-4 and TRBJ2-2; TRBD2 aligns across 10 bases. Germline V lookup: CDR1 SGHNT, CDR2 YYREEE (reference sequence). V trimming: 9 bases; J trimming: 7 bases; junction bases outside the gene matches: 9. This CDR3 has 14 residues. Here the CDR3 reads CAIHSGGPDGELFF. CDR3 sequence (DNA): TGTGCCATCCATAGCGGGGGGCCCGACGGGGAGCTGTTTTTT.

The chain joins TRBV30 to TRBJ1-1; D is possibly TRBD1 (5 bases). V was clipped by 0 bases and J by 11 bases, with 13 bases between them. The CDR3 is made up of 12 amino acids. CDR1 is GTSNPN and CDR2 is SVGIG in the germline V gene (reference sequence). CDR3 sequence (DNA): TGTGCCTGGAGTGTAAGTGGGACGAGTGCTTTCTTT. Encoded protein: CAWSVSGTSAFF.